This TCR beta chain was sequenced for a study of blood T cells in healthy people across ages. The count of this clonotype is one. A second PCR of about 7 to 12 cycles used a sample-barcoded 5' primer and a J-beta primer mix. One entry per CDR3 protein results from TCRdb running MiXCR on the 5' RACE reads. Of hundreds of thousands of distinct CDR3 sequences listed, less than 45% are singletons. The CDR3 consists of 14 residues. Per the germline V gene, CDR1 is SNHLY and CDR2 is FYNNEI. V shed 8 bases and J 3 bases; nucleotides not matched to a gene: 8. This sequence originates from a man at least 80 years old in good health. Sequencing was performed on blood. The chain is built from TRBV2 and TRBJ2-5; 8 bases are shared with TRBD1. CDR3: CASGQQGVEETQYF. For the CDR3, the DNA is TGTGCCAGCGGTCAACAGGGGGTGGAAGAGACCCAGTACTTC.